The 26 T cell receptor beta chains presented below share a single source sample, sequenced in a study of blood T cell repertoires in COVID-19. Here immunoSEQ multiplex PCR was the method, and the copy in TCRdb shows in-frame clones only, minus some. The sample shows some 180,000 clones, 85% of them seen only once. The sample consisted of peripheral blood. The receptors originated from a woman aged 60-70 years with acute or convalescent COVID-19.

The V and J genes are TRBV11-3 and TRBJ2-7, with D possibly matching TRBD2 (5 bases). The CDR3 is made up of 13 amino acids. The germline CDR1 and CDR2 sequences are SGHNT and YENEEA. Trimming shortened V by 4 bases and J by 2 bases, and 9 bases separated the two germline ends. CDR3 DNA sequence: TGTGCCAGCAGCTCCCGGGATGCCTACGAGCAGTACGTC. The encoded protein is CASSSRDAYEQYV.

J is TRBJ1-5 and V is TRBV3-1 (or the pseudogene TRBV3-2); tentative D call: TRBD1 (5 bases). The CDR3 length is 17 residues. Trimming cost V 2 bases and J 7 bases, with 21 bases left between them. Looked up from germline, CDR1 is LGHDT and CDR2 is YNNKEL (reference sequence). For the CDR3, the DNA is TGTGCCAGCAGCCAACGCCCCCGGGGACTCCGGGCCCAGCCCCAGCATTTT. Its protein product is CASSQRPRGLRAQPQHF.

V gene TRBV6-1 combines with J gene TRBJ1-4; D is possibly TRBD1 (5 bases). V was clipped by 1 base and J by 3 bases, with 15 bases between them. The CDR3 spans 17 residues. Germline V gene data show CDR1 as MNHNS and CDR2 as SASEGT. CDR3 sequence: CASSEDHRPGANEKLFF. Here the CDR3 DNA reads TGTGCCAGCAGTGAAGATCACCGCCCGGGGGCTAATGAAAAACTGTTTTTT.

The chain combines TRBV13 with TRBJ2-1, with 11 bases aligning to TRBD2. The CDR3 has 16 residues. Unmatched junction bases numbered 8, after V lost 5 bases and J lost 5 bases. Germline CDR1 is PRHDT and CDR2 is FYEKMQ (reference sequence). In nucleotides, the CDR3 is TGTGCCAGCAGCCACCGACGACTAGCGGGGAACAATGAGCAGTTCTTC. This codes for CASSHRRLAGNNEQFF.

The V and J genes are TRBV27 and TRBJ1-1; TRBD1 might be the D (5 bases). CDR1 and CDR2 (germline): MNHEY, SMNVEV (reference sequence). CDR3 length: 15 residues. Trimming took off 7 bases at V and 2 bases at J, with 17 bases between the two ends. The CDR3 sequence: CASKRGGGYNTEAFF. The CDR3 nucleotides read TGTGCCAGCAAGCGTGGGGGGGGGTATAACACTGAAGCTTTCTTT.

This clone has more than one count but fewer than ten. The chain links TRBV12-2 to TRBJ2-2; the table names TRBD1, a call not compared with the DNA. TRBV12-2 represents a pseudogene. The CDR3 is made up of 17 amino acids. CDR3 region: CASRLATGEADTGELFF. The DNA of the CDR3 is TGTGCAAGTCGCTTAGCCACAGGGGAGGCGGACACCGGGGAGCTGTTTTTT.

The CDR3 region is CASRLGAYEQYF. The CDR3 nucleotides read TGTGCCAGCAGGCTTGGAGCCTACGAGCAGTACTTC. V usage is TRBV28 and J usage is TRBJ2-7, with unresolved D. The CDR3 sequence is 12 residues long. Germline CDR1 and CDR2: MDHEN and SYDVKM. V gave up 6 bases and J gave up 2 bases, with 8 bases separating them.

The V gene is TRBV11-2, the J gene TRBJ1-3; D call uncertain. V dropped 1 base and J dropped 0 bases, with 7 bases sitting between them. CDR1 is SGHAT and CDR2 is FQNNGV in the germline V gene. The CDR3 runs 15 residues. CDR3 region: CASSLGPSSGNTIYF. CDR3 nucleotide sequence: TGTGCCAGCAGCTTAGGTCCCAGCTCTGGAAACACCATATATTTT.

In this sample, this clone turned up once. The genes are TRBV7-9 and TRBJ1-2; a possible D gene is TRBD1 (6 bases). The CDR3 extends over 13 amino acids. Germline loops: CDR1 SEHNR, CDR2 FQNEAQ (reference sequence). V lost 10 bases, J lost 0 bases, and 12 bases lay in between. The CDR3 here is CATSDSSNYGYTF. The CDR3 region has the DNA TGTGCCACCTCGGACAGTTCTAACTATGGCTACACCTTC.

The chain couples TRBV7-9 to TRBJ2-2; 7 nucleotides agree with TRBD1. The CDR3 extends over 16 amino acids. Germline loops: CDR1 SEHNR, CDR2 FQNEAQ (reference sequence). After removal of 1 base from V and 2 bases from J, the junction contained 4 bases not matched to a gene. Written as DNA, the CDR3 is TGTGCCAGCAGCTTAGGGGGACAGCTCAACACCGGGGAGCTGTTTTTT. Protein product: CASSLGGQLNTGELFF.

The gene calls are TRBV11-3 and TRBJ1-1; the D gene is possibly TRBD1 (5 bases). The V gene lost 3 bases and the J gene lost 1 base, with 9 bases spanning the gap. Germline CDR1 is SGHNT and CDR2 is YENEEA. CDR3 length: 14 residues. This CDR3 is CASSLSDRNTEAFF. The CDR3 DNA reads TGTGCCAGCAGCTTGAGCGACAGGAACACTGAAGCTTTCTTT.

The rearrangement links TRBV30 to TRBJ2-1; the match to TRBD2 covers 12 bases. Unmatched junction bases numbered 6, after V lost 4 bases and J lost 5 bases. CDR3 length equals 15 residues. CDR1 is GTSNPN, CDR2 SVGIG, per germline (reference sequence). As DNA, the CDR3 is TGTGCCTGGAAAGTACGGACTAGCGGGAACAATGAGCAGTTCTTC. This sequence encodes CAWKVRTSGNNEQFF.

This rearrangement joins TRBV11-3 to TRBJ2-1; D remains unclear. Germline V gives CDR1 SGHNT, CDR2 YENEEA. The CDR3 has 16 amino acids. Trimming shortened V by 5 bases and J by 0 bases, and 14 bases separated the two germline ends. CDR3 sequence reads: CASSPLERASYNEQFF. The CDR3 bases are TGTGCCAGCAGCCCGCTTGAAAGAGCCTCCTACAATGAGCAGTTCTTC. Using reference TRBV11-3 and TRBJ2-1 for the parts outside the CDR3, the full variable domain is EAGVVQSPRYKIIEKKQPVAFWCNPISGHNTLYWYLQNLGQGPELLIRYENEEAVDDSQLPKDRFSAERLKGVDSTLKIQPAELGDSAVYLCASSPLERASYNEQFFGPGTRLTVL.

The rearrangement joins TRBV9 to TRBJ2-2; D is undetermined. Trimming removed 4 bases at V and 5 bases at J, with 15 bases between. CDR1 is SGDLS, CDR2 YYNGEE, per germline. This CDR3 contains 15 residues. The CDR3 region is CASSPRLALTGELFF. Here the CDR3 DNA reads TGTGCCAGCAGCCCTCGTTTAGCACTGACCGGGGAGCTGTTTTTT.

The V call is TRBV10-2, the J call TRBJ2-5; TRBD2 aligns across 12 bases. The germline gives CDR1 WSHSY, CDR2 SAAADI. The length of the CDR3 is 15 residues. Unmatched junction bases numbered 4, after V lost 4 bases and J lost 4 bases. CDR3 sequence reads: CASSVTSGSGETQYF. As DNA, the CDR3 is TGCGCCAGCAGTGTGACTAGCGGGAGTGGAGAGACCCAGTACTTC.

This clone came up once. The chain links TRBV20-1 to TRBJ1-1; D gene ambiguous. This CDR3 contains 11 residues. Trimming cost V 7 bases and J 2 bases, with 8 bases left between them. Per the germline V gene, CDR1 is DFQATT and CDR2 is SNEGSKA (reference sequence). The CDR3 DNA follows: TGCAGTGAGGCAGGAAACACTGAAGCTTTCTTT. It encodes CSEAGNTEAFF.

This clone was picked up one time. The CDR3 loop is CASSLLSNTEAFF. Here the CDR3 DNA reads TGTGCCAGCAGCTTACTTTCGAACACTGAAGCTTTCTTT. The genes are TRBV11-1 and TRBJ1-1; D not certain. Per germline, CDR1 SGHAT and CDR2 FQDESV (reference sequence). Between the trimmed V and J ends, which lost 2 bases and 1 base, there was a span of 5 bases. The CDR3 runs to 13 residues.

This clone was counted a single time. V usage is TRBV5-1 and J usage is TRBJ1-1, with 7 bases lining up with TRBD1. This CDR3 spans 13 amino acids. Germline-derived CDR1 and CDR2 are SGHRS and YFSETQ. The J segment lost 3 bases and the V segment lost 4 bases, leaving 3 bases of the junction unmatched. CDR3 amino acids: CASSPTGYTEAFF. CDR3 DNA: TGCGCCAGCAGCCCGACAGGGTACACTGAAGCTTTCTTT.

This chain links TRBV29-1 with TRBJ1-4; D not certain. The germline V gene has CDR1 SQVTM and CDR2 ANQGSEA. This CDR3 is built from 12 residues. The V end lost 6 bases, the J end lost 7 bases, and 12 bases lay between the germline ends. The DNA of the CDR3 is TGCAGCGTGGGGAGGGCGGGTGAAAAACTGTTTTTT. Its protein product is CSVGRAGEKLFF.

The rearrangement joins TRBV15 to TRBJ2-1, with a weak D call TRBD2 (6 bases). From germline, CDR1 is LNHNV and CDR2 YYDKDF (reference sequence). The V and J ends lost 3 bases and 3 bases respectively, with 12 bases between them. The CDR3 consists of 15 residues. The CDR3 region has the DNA TGTGCCACCAGCAGGGACGGGAGTAACTACAATGAGCAGTTCTTC. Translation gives CATSRDGSNYNEQFF. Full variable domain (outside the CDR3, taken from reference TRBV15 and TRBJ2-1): DAMVIQNPRYQVTQFGKPVTLSCSQTLNHNVMYWYQQKSSQAPKLLFHYYDKDFNNEADTPDNFQSRRPNTSFCFLDIRSPGLGDTAMYLCATSRDGSNYNEQFFGPGTRLTVL.

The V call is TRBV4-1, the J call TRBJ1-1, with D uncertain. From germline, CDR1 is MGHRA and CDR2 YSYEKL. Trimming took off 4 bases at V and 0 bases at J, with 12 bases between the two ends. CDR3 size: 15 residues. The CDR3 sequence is CASSLDRDLNTEAFF. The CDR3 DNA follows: TGCGCCAGCAGCCTTGATCGAGATTTGAACACTGAAGCTTTCTTT.

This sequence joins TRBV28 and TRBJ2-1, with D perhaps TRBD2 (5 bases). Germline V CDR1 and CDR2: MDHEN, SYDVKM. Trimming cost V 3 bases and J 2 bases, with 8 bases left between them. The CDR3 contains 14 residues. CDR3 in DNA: TGTGCCAGCAGTTTTGCGGGCCCCTACAATGAGCAGTTCTTC. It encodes CASSFAGPYNEQFF.

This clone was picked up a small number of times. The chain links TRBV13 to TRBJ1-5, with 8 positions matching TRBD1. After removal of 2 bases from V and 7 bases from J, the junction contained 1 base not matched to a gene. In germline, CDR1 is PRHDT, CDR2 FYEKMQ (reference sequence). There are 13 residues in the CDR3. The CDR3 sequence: CASSLNRGQPQHF. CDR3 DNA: TGTGCCAGCAGCTTAAACAGGGGGCAGCCCCAGCATTTT.

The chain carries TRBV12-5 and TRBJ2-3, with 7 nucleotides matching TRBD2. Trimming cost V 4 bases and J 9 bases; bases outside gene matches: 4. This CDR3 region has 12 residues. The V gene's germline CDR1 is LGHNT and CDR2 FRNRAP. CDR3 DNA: TGTGCTAGTGGTTCCGCGGGGGAAACGCAGTATTTT. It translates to CASGSAGETQYF.

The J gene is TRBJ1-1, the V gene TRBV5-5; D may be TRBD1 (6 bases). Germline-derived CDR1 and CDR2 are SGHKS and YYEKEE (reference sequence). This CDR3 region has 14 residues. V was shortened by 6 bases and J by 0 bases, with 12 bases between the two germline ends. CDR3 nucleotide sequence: TGTGCCAGCACCCGGACAGTTATGAACACTGAAGCTTTCTTT. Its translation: CASTRTVMNTEAFF.

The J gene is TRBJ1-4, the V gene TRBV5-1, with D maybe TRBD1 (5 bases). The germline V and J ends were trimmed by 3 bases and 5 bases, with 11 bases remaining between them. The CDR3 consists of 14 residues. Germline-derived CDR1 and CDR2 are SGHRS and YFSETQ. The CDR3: CASSSGGGNEKLFF. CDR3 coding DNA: TGCGCCAGCAGCTCGGGCGGGGGAAATGAAAAACTGTTTTTT. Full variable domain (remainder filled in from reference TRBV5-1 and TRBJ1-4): KAGVTQTPRYLIKTRGQQVTLSCSPISGHRSVSWYQQTPGQGLQFLFEYFSETQRNKGNFPGRFSGRQFSNSRSEMNVSTLELGDSALYLCASSSGGGNEKLFFGSGTQLSVL.